This entry describes one T cell receptor beta chain. Per germline, CDR1 LNHNV and CDR2 YYDKDF (reference sequence). The CDR3 totals 17 residues. The germline V and J ends were trimmed by 0 bases and 1 base, with 15 bases remaining between them. The source of the sample is a study of T-cell memory formation after mild COVID-19. 5'RACE with constant-segment primers built TCRalpha and TCRbeta cDNA libraries with UMIs. One entry per CDR3 protein, called by TCRdb with MiXCR from the 5' RACE reads. Of 550,000 to 700,000 distinct CDR3 sequences listed, around 16% are singletons. Material for sequencing was PBMCs or a T cell subset sorted from them (not recorded which). The V and J genes are TRBV15 and TRBJ2-5, with D possibly being TRBD2 (5 bases). The receptor comes from an adult woman who had mild COVID-19 (a few samples of this study predate the infection). Cell type and time point are not known. The chain's CDR3 is CATSRDQARGPQETQYF. The CDR3 DNA sequence: TGTGCCACCAGCAGAGATCAAGCTCGGGGTCCCCAAGAGACCCAGTACTTC. Full variable domain (rest looked up from reference TRBV15 and TRBJ2-5): DAMVIQNPRYQVTQFGKPVTLSCSQTLNHNVMYWYQQKSSQAPKLLFHYYDKDFNNEADTPDNFQSRRPNTSFCFLDIRSPGLGDTAMYLCATSRDQARGPQETQYFGPGTRLLVL.